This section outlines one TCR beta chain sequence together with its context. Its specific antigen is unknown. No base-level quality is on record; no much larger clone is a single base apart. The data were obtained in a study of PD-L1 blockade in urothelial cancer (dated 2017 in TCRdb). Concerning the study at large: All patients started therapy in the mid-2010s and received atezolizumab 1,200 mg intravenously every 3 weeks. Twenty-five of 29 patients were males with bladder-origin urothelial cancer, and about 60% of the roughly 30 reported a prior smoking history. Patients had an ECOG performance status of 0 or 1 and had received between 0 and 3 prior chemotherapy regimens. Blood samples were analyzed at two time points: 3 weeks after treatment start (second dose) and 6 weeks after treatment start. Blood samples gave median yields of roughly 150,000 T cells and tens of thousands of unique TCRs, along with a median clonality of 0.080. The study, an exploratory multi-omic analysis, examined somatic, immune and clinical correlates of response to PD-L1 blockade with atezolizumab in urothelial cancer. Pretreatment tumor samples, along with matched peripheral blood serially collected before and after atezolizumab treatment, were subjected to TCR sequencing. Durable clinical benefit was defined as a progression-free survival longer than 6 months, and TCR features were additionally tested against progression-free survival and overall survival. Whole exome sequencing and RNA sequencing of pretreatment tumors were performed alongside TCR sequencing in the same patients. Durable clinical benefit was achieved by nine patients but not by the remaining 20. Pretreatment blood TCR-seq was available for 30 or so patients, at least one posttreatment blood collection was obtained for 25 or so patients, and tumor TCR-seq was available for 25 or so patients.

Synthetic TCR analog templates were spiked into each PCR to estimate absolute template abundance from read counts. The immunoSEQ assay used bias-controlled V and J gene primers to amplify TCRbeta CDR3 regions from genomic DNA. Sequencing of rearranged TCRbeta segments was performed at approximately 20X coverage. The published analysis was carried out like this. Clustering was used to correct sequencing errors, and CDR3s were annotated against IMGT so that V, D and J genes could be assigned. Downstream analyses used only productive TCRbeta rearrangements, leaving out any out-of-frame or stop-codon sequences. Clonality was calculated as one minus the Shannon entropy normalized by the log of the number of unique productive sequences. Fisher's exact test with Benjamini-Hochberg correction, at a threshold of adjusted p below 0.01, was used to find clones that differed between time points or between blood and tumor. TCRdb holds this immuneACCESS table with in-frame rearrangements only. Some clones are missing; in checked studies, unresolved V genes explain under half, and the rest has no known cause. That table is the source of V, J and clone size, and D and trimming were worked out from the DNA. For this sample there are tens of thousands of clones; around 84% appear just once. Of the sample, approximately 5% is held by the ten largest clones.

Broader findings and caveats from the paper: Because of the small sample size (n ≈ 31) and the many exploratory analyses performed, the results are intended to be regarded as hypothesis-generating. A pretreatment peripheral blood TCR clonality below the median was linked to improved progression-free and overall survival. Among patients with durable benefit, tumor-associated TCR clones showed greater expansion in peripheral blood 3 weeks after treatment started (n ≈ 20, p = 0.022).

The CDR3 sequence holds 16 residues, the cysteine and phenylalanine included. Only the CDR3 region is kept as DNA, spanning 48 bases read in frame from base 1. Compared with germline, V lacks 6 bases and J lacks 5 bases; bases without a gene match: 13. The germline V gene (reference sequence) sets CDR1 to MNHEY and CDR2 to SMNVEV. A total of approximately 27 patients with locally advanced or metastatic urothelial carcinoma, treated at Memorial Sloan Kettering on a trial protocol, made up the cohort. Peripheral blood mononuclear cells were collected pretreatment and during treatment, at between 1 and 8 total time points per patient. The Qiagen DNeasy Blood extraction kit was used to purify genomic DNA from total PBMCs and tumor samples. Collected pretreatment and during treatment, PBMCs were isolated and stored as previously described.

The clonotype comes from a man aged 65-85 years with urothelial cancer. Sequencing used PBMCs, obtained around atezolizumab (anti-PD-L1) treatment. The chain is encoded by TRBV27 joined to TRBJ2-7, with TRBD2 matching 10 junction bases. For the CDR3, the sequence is CASSIVSGRVRNEQYF. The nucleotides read TGTGCCAGCAGCATAGTAAGCGGGAGGGTTCGAAACGAGCAGTACTTC.